The 17 T cell receptor beta chains given below trace back to one sample, sequenced in a study of blood T cell repertoires in COVID-19. Using immunoSEQ multiplex PCR, the repertoire was profiled, and TCRdb retains in-frame clones only, with some absent. This table holds around 68,000 clones, roughly 92% found once. Sequenced input: peripheral blood. Receptor source: a man between 65 and 79 years old with active COVID-19.

This sequence joins TRBV18 and TRBJ2-1, with 8 bases that match TRBD2. Germline V gene data show CDR1 as KGHSH and CDR2 as LQKENI. The J segment lost 4 bases and the V segment lost 0 bases, leaving 5 bases of the junction unmatched. The CDR3 is 16 residues long. The CDR3 loop is CASSPPAGGVYNEQFF. The CDR3 nucleotides read TGTGCCAGCTCACCACCGGCGGGGGGCGTGTACAATGAGCAGTTCTTC. Supplemented by reference TRBV18 and TRBJ2-1, the full variable domain reads NAGVMQNPRHLVRRRGQEARLRCSPMKGHSHVYWYRQLPEEGLKFMVYLQKENIIDESGMPKERFSAEFPKEGPSILRIQQVVRGDSAAYFCASSPPAGGVYNEQFFGPGTRLTVL.

CDR3 DNA sequence: TGTGCCAGCAGCTTACAGGAGAACACTGAAGCTTTCTTT. It encodes CASSLQENTEAFF. V and J are TRBV11-3 and TRBJ1-1; D gene uncertain. The CDR3 contains 13 residues. Germline loops: CDR1 SGHNT, CDR2 YENEEA. V was clipped by 2 bases and J by 1 base, with 5 bases between them.

The chain has TRBV6-6 and TRBJ1-6, with D possibly matching TRBD1 (6 bases). This CDR3 comprises 15 residues. Germline V gives CDR1 MNHNY, CDR2 SVGAGI (reference sequence). V lost 5 bases to trimming and J lost 2 bases, with 10 bases between them. The CDR3, as DNA: TGTGCCAGCAGTAAGCAGGGGACCTATAATTCACCCCTCCACTTT. Translated, it gives CASSKQGTYNSPLHF.

Points on this clone: Additional DNA sequences in this sample encode the identical CDR3. The chain combines TRBV18 with TRBJ1-1, with D maybe TRBD1 (5 bases). The CDR3 has 13 residues. Germline V gene data show CDR1 as KGHSH and CDR2 as LQKENI. The V and J ends lost 6 bases and 1 base respectively, with 9 bases between them. For the CDR3, the DNA is TGTGCCAGCTCTCAAACAGGGAACACTGAAGCTTTCTTT. Translating it yields CASSQTGNTEAFF.

The genes are TRBV6-4 and TRBJ1-5; 7 nucleotides agree with TRBD1. This CDR3 comprises 16 residues. After removal of 5 bases from V and 2 bases from J, the junction contained 9 bases not matched to a gene. Looked up from germline, CDR1 is MRHNA and CDR2 is SNTAGT. For the CDR3, the DNA is TGTGCCAGCAGTTATCTGGACAGGATCTGCAATCAGCCCCAGCATTTT. Its protein is CASSYLDRICNQPQHF.

The rearrangement links TRBV7-9 to TRBJ2-5, with 8 bases fitting TRBD2. This CDR3 is 14 amino acids long. V trimming: 5 bases; J trimming: 5 bases; junction bases outside the gene matches: 7. CDR1 and CDR2 from the germline V gene are SEHNR and FQNEAQ (reference sequence). CDR3 in amino acids: CASSGTGGPETQYF. The CDR3 DNA follows: TGTGCCAGCAGCGGAACGGGAGGGCCGGAGACCCAGTACTTC.

J is TRBJ2-5 and V is TRBV29-1; 9 bases map to TRBD2. Germline values: CDR1 SQVTM, CDR2 ANQGSEA. The V and J ends lost 2 bases and 4 bases, in that order; junction bases with no gene match: 14. This CDR3 contains 17 residues. CDR3: CSVESTLAGYEGETQYF. The CDR3 nucleotides read TGCAGCGTTGAATCAACGCTAGCGGGGTATGAGGGAGAGACCCAGTACTTC.

The J gene is TRBJ2-7, the V gene TRBV7-9; tentative D call: TRBD1 (5 bases). The germline V gene encodes CDR1 SEHNR and CDR2 FQNEAQ (reference sequence). The CDR3 contains 14 residues. Deletions cut 2 bases from V and 6 bases from J, with 14 bases between. The CDR3 DNA is TGTGCCAGCAGCTTACAAGGTGATAGGGGCGAGCAGTACTTC. It codes for CASSLQGDRGEQYF.

This chain uses TRBV11-3 with TRBJ2-2; 8 bases match TRBD1. Germline V gene lookup returns CDR1 SGHNT and CDR2 YENEEA. V dropped 5 bases and J dropped 6; count of bases not matched to a gene: 5. This CDR3 spans 14 amino acids. CDR3 nucleotides: TGTGCCAGCAGCCGGGCAGGGGGCCCCGGGGAGCTGTTTTTT. Protein product: CASSRAGGPGELFF.

This clone was recorded only once. V and J are TRBV5-8 and TRBJ2-1; 11 bases match TRBD2. This CDR3 has 15 residues. Trimming removed 2 bases from V and 2 bases from J; junction bases left unmatched: 0. Germline lookup yields CDR1 SGHTS and CDR2 YDEGEE. As DNA, the CDR3 is TGTGCCAGCAGCTTTAGCGGGGGGGCCTACAATGAGCAGTTCTTC. This sequence encodes CASSFSGGAYNEQFF. The variable domain in full, with the rest retrieved from reference TRBV5-8 and TRBJ2-1, is EAGVTQSPTHLIKTRGQQATLRCSPISGHTSVYWYQQALGLGLQFLLWYDEGEERNRGNFPPRFSGRQFPNYSSELNVNALELEDSALYLCASSFSGGAYNEQFFGPGTRLTVL.

The V and J genes are TRBV5-1 and TRBJ2-4, with a weak D call TRBD1 (6 bases). V dropped 5 bases and J dropped 6 bases, with 15 bases sitting between them. This CDR3 comprises 14 residues. The germline V gene has CDR1 SGHRS and CDR2 YFSETQ. The CDR3 loop is CASRTASTGNIQYF. The DNA of the CDR3 is TGCGCCAGCAGAACCGCCTCGACAGGAAACATTCAGTACTTC.

The chain employs TRBV15 and TRBJ2-2; weak D call: TRBD2 (6 bases). The CDR3 length is 17 residues. Trimming shortened V by 1 base and J by 3 bases, and 15 bases separated the two germline ends. In germline, CDR1 is LNHNV, CDR2 YYDKDF (reference sequence). The CDR3 DNA reads as TGTGCCACCAGCAGAGTTCGGGACTCCTCCCACACCGGGGAGCTGTTTTTT. Its protein product is CATSRVRDSSHTGELFF.

This rearrangement joins TRBV5-6 to TRBJ2-5, with D possibly TRBD2 on 5 matching bases. V was pared by 0 bases and J by 0 bases, with 15 bases between. There are 17 residues in the CDR3. Germline CDR1 reads SGHDT; CDR2 reads YYEEEE. CDR3 DNA sequence: TGTGCCAGCAGCTTGGTGACTACCTCTTCTTACCAAGAGACCCAGTACTTC. It codes for CASSLVTTSSYQETQYF.

Here the CDR3 DNA reads TGTGCCAGTAGCGACAGGGGTAATGAGCAGTTCTTC. Translated, it gives CASSDRGNEQFF. The V gene is TRBV19, the J gene TRBJ2-1, with 8 bases aligning to TRBD1. From germline, CDR1 is LNHDA and CDR2 SQIVND (reference sequence). The CDR3 has 12 residues. V was clipped by 6 bases and J by 7 bases; unmatched bases: 2.

The V call is TRBV10-3, the J call TRBJ2-2, with TRBD1 identical over 9 bases. The CDR3 contains 16 residues. CDR1 and CDR2 from the germline V gene are ENHRY and SYGVKD. Trimming took 6 bases from V and 0 from J; bases not matched to a gene: 5. CDR3 in DNA: TGTGCCATCAGGCCGGGACAGGGTACGAACACCGGGGAGCTGTTTTTT. This translates into CAIRPGQGTNTGELFF.

The J gene is TRBJ2-5, the V gene TRBV2; possible D gene TRBD1, 6 bases. Trimming took 5 bases from V and 5 from J, leaving 12 bases between them. CDR1 is SNHLY, CDR2 FYNNEI, per germline. The CDR3 totals 13 residues. The CDR3 protein is CASSLQGTETQYF. The CDR3 DNA reads as TGTGCCAGCAGTCTACAGGGAACGGAGACCCAGTACTTC.

A remark on this clone: At one boundary the junction diverges from the germline segment, which might be a read error. This rearrangement joins TRBV7-2 to TRBJ2-3; D is perhaps TRBD2 (5 bases). Germline-derived CDR1 and CDR2 are SGHTA and FQGNSA. CDR3 length equals 14 residues. The CDR3 DNA reads TGTGCCAGCAGCCCCGAGGGTAGCATAGATACGCAGTATTTT. Residues: CASSPEGSIDTQYF. The full variable domain, its missing parts supplied by reference TRBV7-2 and TRBJ2-3, is GAGVSQSPSNKVTEKGKDVELRCDPISGHTALYWYRQSLGQGLEFLIYFQGNSAPDKSGLPSDRFSAERTGGSVSTLTIQRTQQEDSAVYLCASSPEGSIDTQYFGPGTRLTVL.